These T cell receptor beta chains were read from a single sample in a study of blood T cells in healthy people across ages. TCRdb reanalysed the 5' RACE reads using MiXCR and keeps one entry per CDR3 protein. The sample holds approximately 800,000 distinct CDR3 sequences, about 45% seen once. Material for sequencing was blood. All receptors derive from a man older than 75 in good health. Each CDR3 is given without its conserved first and last residue. Fields, in order: D gene, J gene, clone size, V gene, CDR3 protein. D genes are given only for firm matches. Only some rows state a clone size, as once, few, many or a class for expanded clones.

>NA|TRBJ2-7|NA|TRBV27
ASSTWYSYEQY
>NA|TRBJ2-1|few|TRBV28
ASKPFGGRPYNEQF
>TRBD2|TRBJ2-1|NA|TRBV5-1
ASSPGLAGLGNEQF
>NA|TRBJ2-7|NA|TRBV7-9
ASSLAEGPPSYEQY
>NA|TRBJ1-1|NA|TRBV18
ASSPRGSVRNTEAF
>TRBD2|TRBJ2-7|NA|TRBV27
ASSLYSSGSVRESQY
>TRBD2|TRBJ2-1|NA|TRBV5-1
ASRGREAAYNEQF
>NA|TRBJ1-2|NA|TRBV20-1
SAVHGINYGYT
>NA|TRBJ1-4|NA|TRBV14
ASSPDNLNEKLF
>NA|TRBJ2-1|NA|TRBV4-3
ASSQDSIGSSYNEQF
>TRBD2|TRBJ2-5|few|TRBV12-3/TRBV12-4
ASQAGGHQETQY
>TRBD1|TRBJ2-1|NA|TRBV27
ASSTPPRDRINEQF
>TRBD2|TRBJ2-1|NA|TRBV3-1
ASTPGLAGGYEQF
>NA|TRBJ2-3|NA|TRBV20-1
SASLQTTSTDTQY
>TRBD1|NA|NA|TRBV5-1
ASRSTGQGKNEQY
>NA|TRBJ1-4|NA|TRBV6-6
ASSRPQGPNNEKLF
>NA|TRBJ2-5|NA|TRBV12-3/TRBV12-4
ASNVRKGYQETQY
>TRBD1|TRBJ2-7|many|TRBV20-1
SARPRDRPHEQY
>TRBD1|TRBJ1-6|NA|TRBV6-6
ASSRDGRQGLNSPLH
>TRBD2|TRBJ2-1|NA|TRBV5-1
ASSPGLAGRERF
>TRBD1|TRBJ2-1|NA|TRBV29-1
SVEEFVRTGGNEQF
>NA|TRBJ2-1|NA|TRBV20-1
SAVGASYNEQF
>TRBD2|TRBJ2-1|NA|TRBV11-2
ASSLWAGTSGRTRNNEQF
>NA|TRBJ2-1|NA|TRBV28
ASTGEGGYNEQF
>NA|TRBJ2-5|once|TRBV6-1
ASSELVSAGETQY
>TRBD2|TRBJ2-3|many|TRBV10-3
AVASGTLDTQY
>NA|TRBJ2-3|many|TRBV15
ATSRALTASTDTQY
>NA|TRBJ1-1|NA|TRBV20-1
SAGRDTEAF
>TRBD1|TRBJ2-5|NA|TRBV7-2
ASSFHGQGQETQY
>NA|TRBJ2-5|many|TRBV29-1
SVKGNGETQY
>NA|TRBJ1-4|NA|TRBV21-1
ARRKVSNEKLF
>TRBD2|TRBJ2-1|NA|TRBV11-2
ASSLDPLAGGLNEQF
>NA|TRBJ1-5|NA|TRBV4-2
ASSRDRFDSNQPQH
>NA|TRBJ2-3|NA|TRBV12-3/TRBV12-4
ASNKRGASSATDTQY
>TRBD2|TRBJ2-3|NA|TRBV7-2
ASSPHGSGRSSTDTQY
>NA|TRBJ1-4|few|TRBV12-3/TRBV12-4
ASRNRVGREKLF
>NA|TRBJ1-5|NA|TRBV12-3/TRBV12-4
ASSLKSDVGPQH
>NA|TRBJ2-3|NA|TRBV25-1
ASSEQEHSGQY
>NA|TRBJ1-5|NA|TRBV7-6
ASSGAKNQPQH
>NA|TRBJ2-1|NA|TRBV7-3
ANSELPYNEQF
>TRBD1|TRBJ2-2|NA|TRBV5-4
ASSSTGVETGELF
>NA|TRBJ2-7|NA|TRBV30
AWITGAYEQY
>TRBD2|TRBJ2-1|few|TRBV24-1
ATQAGPQNEQF
>NA|TRBJ2-1|NA|TRBV5-1
ASSLDIRGQF
>TRBD1|TRBJ2-1|few|TRBV15
ATSRGNRGHGDNEQF
>NA|TRBJ2-7|NA|TRBV5-1
ASSLVAELYKQY
>TRBD2|TRBJ2-1|NA|TRBV15
ATSKGLANEQF
>TRBD2|NA|NA|TRBV16
ASSQWASGRGANYEQY